These 6 T cell receptor beta chains were sequenced from one sample in a study of radiotherapy plus CTLA-4 blockade in lung cancer listed by TCRdb under 2018. Library preparation employed the immunoSEQ multiplex PCR assay. As stored in TCRdb, this immuneACCESS dataset retains in-frame rearrangements with V and J assigned. A fraction of the clones does not appear; measured against another copy, unresolved V genes explain less than half of the discrepancy, and the remainder lacks a known reason. The sample records 95,000 to 150,000 clones, over 80% of which are singletons. The top ten hold 6.9% of the sample. The sequencing here drew on peripheral blood, taken from a patient treated with radiotherapy plus ipilimumab. The receptors were gathered from a human donor with non-small cell lung cancer that progressed on radiotherapy plus ipilimumab.

This rearrangement joins TRBV28 to TRBJ2-3, with 12 bases matching TRBD2. The CDR3 length is 16 residues. With 7 bases clipped from V and 0 bases from J, the junction kept 5 bases outside the gene matches. Germline assignment: CDR1 MDHEN and CDR2 SYDVKM. CDR3 DNA: TGTGCCAGCAATATAGGGACTAGCGGGAGCACAGATACGCAGTATTTT. Amino acid sequence: CASNIGTSGSTDTQYF.

Only one count was recorded for this clone. V and J are TRBV9 and TRBJ2-3; D unresolved. Germline V lookup: CDR1 SGDLS, CDR2 YYNGEE. The ends were cut back, 4 bases at V and 0 bases at J, with 12 bases in the middle. The CDR3 is 15 amino acids. The DNA of the CDR3 is TGTGCCAGCAGCCGAAACGGGCCTAGCACAGATACGCAGTATTTT. Its translation is CASSRNGPSTDTQYF.

The chain employs TRBV9 and TRBJ2-1; D gene uncertain. CDR3 length: 13 amino acids. The germline gives CDR1 SGDLS, CDR2 YYNGEE. V was trimmed by 0 bases and J by 8 bases, leaving 9 bases between them. CDR3 region: CASSVALFDEQFF. CDR3 DNA: TGTGCCAGCAGCGTAGCACTTTTTGATGAGCAGTTCTTC.

The DNA for the CDR3 is TGTGCCAGTAGTATTCAGCAGGGGTTCGGTGAGCAGTTCTTC. Encoded protein: CASSIQQGFGEQFF. The chain uses TRBV19 and TRBJ2-1; TRBD1 is a possible D gene (6 bases). Trimming removed 3 bases from V and 9 bases from J, with 15 bases in between. Germline loops: CDR1 LNHDA, CDR2 SQIVND (reference sequence). This CDR3 has 14 residues.

The CDR3 nucleotides read TGTGCCAGCAGCCTAACAGAGAACACTGAAGCTTTCTTT. The encoded protein is CASSLTENTEAFF. The rearrangement links TRBV11-2 to TRBJ1-1; D unresolved. The CDR3 covers 13 residues. The V and J ends lost 5 bases and 1 base respectively, with 8 bases between them. Germline lookup yields CDR1 SGHAT and CDR2 FQNNGV.

As regards this clone: Additional DNA sequences in this sample encode the identical CDR3. The V call is TRBV7-2, the J call TRBJ2-3; 11 nucleotides agree with TRBD2. The CDR3 contains 16 residues. The ends lost 1 base at V and 0 bases at J; junction bases unmatched: 0. From germline, CDR1 is SGHTA and CDR2 FQGNSA. The CDR3 DNA reads TGTGCCAGCAGCTTAGGGACTAGCGGGAGCACAGATACGCAGTATTTT. It encodes CASSLGTSGSTDTQYF.